The T cell receptor (beta chain) described here comes from a study of T cell changes during pregnancy in multiple sclerosis. The CDR3 covers 14 residues. In germline, CDR1 is WSHSY, CDR2 SAAADI. After removal of 3 bases from V and 3 bases from J, the junction contained 5 bases not matched to a gene. Sample share makes this clone medium-sized. This table comes from immunoSEQ multiplex PCR, and its TCRdb copy is limited to in-frame clones, with some not included. The sample holds 25,000 to 40,000 clones, about 88% seen once. The sequencing used CD8+ T cells from peripheral blood mononuclear cells, collected in the third trimester of pregnancy. The chain carries TRBV10-2 and TRBJ2-7; TRBD1 matches 7 bases. This TCR was recovered from a female donor with multiple sclerosis, enrolled in a pregnancy study. The CDR3 is CASSDAGGFYEQYF. The CDR3 nucleotides are TGCGCCAGCAGTGATGCAGGGGGTTTCTACGAGCAGTACTTC.